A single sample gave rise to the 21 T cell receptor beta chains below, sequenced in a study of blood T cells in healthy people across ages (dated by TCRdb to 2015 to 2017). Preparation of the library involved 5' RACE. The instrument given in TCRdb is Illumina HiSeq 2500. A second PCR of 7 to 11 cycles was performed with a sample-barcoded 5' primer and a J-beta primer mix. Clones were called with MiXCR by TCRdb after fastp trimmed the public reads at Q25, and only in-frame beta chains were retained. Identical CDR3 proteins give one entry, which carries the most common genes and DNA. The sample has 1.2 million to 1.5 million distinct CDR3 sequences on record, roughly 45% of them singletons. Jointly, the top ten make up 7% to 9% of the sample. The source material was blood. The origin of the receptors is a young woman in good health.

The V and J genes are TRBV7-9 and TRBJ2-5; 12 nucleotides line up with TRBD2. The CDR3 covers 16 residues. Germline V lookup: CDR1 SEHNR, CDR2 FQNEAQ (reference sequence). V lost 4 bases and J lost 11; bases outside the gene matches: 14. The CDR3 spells CASSSETSGRIYEQYF. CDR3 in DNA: TGTGCCAGCAGCTCAGAGACTAGCGGGAGAATCTATGAGCAGTACTTC.

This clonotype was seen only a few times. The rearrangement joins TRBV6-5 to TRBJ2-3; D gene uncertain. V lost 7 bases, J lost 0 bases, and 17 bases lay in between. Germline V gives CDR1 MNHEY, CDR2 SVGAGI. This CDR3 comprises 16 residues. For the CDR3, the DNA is TGTGCCAGCAATCCCTCTACAGAGTTTAGCACAGATACGCAGTATTTT. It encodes CASNPSTEFSTDTQYF.

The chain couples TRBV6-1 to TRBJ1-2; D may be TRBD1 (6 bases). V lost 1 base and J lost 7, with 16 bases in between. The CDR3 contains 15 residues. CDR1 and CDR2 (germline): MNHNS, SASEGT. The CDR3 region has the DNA TGTGCCAGCAGTGAAGAGGCAGGGGCAGTTCGTGGCTACACCTTC. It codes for CASSEEAGAVRGYTF.

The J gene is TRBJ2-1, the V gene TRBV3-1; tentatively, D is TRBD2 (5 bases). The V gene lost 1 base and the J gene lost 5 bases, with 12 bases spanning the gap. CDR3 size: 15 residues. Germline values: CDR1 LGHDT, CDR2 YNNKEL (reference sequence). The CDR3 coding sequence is TGTGCCAGCAGCCAAGGAGGGCCGCGGGACAATGAGCAGTTCTTC. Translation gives CASSQGGPRDNEQFF.

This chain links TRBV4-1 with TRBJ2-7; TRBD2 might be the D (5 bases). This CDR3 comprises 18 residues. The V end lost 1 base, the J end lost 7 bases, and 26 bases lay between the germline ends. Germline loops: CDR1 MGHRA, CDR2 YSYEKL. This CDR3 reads CASSQGGQVGSRVGEQYF. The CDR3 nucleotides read TGCGCCAGCAGCCAAGGCGGGCAGGTCGGCAGTAGGGTGGGTGAGCAGTACTTC.

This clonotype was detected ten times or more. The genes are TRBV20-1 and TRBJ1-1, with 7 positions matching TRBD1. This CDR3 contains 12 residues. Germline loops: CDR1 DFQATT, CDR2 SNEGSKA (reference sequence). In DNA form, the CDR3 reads TGCGGGGAGCACAGGGGGAACACTGAAGCTTTCTTT. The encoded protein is CGEHRGNTEAFF.

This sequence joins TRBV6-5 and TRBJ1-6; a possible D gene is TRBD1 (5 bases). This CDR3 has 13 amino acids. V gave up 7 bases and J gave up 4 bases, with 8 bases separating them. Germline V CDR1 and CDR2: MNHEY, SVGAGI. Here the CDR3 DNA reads TGTGCCAGCATGGGGGGATATAATTCACCCCTCCACTTT. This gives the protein CASMGGYNSPLHF.

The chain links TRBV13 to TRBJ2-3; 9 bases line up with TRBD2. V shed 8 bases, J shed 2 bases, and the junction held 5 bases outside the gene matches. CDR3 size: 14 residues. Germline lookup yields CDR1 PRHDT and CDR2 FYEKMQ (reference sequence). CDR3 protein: CASGASGDTDTQYF. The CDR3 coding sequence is TGTGCCAGCGGTGCTAGCGGGGACACAGATACGCAGTATTTT.

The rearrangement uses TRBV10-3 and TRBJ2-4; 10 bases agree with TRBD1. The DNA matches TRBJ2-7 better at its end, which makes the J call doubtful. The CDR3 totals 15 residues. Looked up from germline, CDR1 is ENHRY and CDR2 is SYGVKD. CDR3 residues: CAISDGGTGVYEQYF. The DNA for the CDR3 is TGTGCCATCAGTGATGGGGGGACAGGGGTCTACGAGCAGTACTTC.

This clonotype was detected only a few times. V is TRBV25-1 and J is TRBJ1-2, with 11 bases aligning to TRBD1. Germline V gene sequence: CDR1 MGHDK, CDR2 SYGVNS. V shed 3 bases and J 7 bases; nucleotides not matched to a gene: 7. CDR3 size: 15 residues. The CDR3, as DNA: TGTGCCAGCAGTGATATGGACAGGGGGCTACGTGGCTACACCTTC. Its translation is CASSDMDRGLRGYTF.

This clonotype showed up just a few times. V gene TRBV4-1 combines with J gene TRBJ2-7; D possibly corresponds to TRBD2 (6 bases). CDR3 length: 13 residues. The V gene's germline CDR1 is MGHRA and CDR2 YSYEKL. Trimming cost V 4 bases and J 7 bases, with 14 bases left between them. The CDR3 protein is CASSPDGTLEQYF. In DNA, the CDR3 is TGCGCCAGCAGCCCGGACGGGACTCTGGAGCAGTACTTC.

The DNA of the CDR3 is TGTGCCAGCTCGTCGGCGGGGGCGAGGGGGACTGAAGCTTTCTTT. The encoded protein is CASSSAGARGTEAFF. The rearrangement links TRBV18 to TRBJ1-1, with a tentative D call TRBD1 (6 bases). The CDR3 runs 15 residues. In germline, CDR1 is KGHSH, CDR2 LQKENI. Trimming pared 6 bases from V and 5 bases from J, leaving 19 bases between.

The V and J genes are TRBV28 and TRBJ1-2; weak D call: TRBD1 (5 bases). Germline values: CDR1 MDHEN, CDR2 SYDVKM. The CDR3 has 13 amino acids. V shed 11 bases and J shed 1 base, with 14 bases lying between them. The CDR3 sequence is CAVPPRGNYGYTF. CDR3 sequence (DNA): TGTGCCGTCCCCCCAAGGGGTAACTATGGCTACACCTTC.

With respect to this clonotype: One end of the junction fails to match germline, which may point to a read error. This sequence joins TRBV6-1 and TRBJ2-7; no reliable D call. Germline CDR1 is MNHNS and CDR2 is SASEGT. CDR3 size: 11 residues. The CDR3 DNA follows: TGTGCCAGCAGTGAGCGTTACGGGCAGTACTTC. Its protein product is CASSERYGQYF.

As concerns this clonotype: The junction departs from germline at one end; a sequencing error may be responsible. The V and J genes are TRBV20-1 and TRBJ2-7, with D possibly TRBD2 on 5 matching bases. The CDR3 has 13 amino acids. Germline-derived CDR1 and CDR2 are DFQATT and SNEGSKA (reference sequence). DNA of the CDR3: TGCAGTACTAGGTCGGCAGCACTCTACGAGCAGTACTTC. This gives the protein CSTRSAALYEQYF.

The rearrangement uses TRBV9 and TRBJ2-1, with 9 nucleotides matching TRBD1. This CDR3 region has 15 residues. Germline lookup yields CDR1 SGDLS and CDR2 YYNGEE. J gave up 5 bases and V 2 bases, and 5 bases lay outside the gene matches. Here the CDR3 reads CASSVRDRAHNEQFF. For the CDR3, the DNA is TGTGCCAGCAGCGTCCGGGACAGGGCCCACAATGAGCAGTTCTTC.

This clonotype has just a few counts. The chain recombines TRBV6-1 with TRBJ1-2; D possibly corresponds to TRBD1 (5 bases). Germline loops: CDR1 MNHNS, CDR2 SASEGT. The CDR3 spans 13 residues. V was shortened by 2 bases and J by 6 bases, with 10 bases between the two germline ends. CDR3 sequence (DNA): TGTGCCAGCAGTGAAAGTGTAGGGGATGGCTACACCTTC. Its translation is CASSESVGDGYTF.

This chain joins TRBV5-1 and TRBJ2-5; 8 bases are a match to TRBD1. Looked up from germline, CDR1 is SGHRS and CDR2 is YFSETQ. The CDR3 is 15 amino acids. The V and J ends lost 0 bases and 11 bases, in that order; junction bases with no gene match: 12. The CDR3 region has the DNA TGCGCCAGCAGCTTGGGGGACAGGTGGGGGAATGAGCAGTACTTC. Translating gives CASSLGDRWGNEQYF.

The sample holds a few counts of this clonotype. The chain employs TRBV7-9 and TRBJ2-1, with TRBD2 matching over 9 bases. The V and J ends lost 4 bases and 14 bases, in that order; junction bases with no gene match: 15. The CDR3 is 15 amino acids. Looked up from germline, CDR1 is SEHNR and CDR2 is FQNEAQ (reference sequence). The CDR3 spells CASSYILTSGLMEFF. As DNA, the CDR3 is TGTGCCAGCAGCTACATTTTGACTAGCGGTCTGATGGAGTTCTTC. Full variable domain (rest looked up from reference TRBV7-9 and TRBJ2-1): DTGVSQNPRHKITKRGQNVTFRCDPISEHNRLYWYRQTLGQGPEFLTYFQNEAQLEKSRLLSDRFSAERPKGSFSTLEIQRTEQGDSAMYLCASSYILTSGLMEFFGPGTRLTVL.

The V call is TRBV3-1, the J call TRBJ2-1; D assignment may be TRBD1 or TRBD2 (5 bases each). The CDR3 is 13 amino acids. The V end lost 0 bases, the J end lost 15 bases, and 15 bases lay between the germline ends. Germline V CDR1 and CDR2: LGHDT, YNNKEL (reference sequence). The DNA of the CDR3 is TGTGCCAGCAGCCAAGATGGGACCCCTCGAGTGTTCTTC. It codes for CASSQDGTPRVFF.

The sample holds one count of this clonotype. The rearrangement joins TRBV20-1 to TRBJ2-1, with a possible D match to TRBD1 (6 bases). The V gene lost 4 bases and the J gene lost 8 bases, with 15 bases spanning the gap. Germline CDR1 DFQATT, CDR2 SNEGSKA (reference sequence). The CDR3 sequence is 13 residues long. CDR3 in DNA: TGCAGTGCTACTCCGACAGGCAGCGATGAGCAGTTCTTC. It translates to CSATPTGSDEQFF.